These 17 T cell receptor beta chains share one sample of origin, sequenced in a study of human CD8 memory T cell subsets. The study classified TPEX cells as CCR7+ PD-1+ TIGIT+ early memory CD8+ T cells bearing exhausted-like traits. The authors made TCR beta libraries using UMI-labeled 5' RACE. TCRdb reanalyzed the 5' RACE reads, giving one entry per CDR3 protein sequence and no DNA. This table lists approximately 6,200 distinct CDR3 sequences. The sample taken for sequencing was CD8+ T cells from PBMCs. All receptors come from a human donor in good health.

The CDR3 reads CASSDPASPLGEQYF. V gene TRBV9 combines with J gene TRBJ2-7; TCRdb selects TRBD1, and the lack of DNA leaves this call unchecked. The CDR3 is 15 amino acids. Germline CDR1 and CDR2: SGDLS and YYNGEE.

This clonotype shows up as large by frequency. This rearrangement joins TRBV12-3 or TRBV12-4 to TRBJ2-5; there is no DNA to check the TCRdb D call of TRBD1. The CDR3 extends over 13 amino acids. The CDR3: CASSPPEGETQYF.

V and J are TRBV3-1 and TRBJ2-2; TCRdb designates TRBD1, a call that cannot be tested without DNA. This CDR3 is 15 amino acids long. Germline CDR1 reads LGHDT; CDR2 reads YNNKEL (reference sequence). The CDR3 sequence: CASSPSTGSTGELFF.

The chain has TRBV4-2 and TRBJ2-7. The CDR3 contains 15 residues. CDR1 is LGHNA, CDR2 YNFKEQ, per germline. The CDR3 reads CASSQDSGRTYEQYF.

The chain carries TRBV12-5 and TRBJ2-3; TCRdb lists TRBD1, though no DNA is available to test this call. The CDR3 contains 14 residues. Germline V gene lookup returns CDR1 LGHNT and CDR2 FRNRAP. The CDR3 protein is CATHFKGTTDTQYF.

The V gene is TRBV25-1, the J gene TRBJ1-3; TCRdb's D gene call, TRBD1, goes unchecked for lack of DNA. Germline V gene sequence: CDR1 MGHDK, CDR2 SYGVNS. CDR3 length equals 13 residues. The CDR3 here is CASSDRAGNTIYF.

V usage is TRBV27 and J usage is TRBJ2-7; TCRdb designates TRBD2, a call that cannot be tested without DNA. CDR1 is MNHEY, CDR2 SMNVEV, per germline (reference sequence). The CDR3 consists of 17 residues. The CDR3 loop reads CASSLSGKGPTGYEQYF.

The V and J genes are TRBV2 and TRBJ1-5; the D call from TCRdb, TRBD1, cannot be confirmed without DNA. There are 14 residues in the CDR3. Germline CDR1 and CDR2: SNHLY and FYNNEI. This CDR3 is CASRFGTGVQPQHF.

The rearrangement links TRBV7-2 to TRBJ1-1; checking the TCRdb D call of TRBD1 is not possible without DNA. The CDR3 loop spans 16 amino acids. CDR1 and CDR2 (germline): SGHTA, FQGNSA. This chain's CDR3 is CASSPWDMGMNTEAFF.

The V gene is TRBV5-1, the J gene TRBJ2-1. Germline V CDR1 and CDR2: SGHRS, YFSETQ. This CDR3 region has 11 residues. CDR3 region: CASSFSDEQFF.

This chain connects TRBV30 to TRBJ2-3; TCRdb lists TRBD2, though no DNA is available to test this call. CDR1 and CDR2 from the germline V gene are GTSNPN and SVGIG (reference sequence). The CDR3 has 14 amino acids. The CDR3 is CAWTGGGSTDTQYF.

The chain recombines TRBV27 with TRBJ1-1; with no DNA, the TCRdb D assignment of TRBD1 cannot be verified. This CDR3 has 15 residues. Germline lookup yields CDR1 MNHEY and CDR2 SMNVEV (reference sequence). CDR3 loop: CASSLSSGRNTEAFF.

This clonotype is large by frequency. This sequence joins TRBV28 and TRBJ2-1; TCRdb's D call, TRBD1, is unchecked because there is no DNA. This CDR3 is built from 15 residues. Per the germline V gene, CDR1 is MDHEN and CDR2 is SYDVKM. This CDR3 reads CASSLSGNPYNEQFF.

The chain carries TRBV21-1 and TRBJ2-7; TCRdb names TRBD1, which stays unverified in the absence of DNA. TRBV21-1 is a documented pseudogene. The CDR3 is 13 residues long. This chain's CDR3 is CASSRRQGILRYF.

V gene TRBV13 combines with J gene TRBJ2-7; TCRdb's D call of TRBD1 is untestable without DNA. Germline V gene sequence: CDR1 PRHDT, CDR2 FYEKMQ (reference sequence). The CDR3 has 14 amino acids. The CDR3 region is CASSLREGPYEQYF.

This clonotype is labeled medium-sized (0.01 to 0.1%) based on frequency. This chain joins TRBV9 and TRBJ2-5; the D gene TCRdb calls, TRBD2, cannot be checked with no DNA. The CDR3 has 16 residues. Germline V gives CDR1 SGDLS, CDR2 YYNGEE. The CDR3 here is CASSLPSGGARETQYF.

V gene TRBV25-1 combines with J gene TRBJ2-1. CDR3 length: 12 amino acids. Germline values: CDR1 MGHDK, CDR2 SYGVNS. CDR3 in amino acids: CASSGAYNEQFF.